The 6 T cell receptor beta chains reported below all come from one sample, sequenced in a study of early T cells in non-severe SARS-CoV-2 infection. Each CDR3 protein is one row after TCRdb ran MiXCR on the 5' RACE reads. The sample contains about 50,000 distinct CDR3 sequences, more than 5.5% of which appear only once. The material was whole blood, obtained at baseline. The receptor set was obtained from an adult who was a healthcare worker with PCR-confirmed SARS-CoV-2 infection or an uninfected control (not recorded which).

Only a few counts were recorded for this clonotype. The chain couples TRBV7-2 to TRBJ2-5; D remains unclear. Germline CDR1 and CDR2: SGHTA and FQGNSA. Trimming stripped 5 bases from V and 4 bases from J, with 14 bases between. CDR3 length: 14 residues. The CDR3 region has the DNA TGTGCCAGCAGCCCGGCCCTGGCCCGAGAGACCCAGTACTTC. This translates into CASSPALARETQYF.

This clonotype has at least ten counts. The chain employs TRBV29-1 and TRBJ1-1; maybe TRBD1 (6 bases). CDR1 and CDR2 from the germline V gene are SQVTM and ANQGSEA. CDR3 size: 12 residues. Between the trimmed V and J ends, which lost 1 base and 7 bases, there was a span of 10 bases. The CDR3 loop is CSVEVSRGEAFF. The DNA of the CDR3 is TGCAGCGTTGAAGTTAGCAGGGGTGAAGCTTTCTTT.

Comments on this clonotype: An end of the junction differs from the germline gene, which may be a read error. The chain is built from TRBV6-5 and TRBJ2-3; TRBD2 is a possible D gene (6 bases). Germline V gene data show CDR1 as MNHEY and CDR2 as SVGAGI. The CDR3 totals 14 residues. The CDR3 spells CASSSSPGGDTQFF. The CDR3 nucleotides read TGTGCCAGCAGTTCCTCCCCCGGAGGGGATACGCAGTTTTTT.

This chain joins TRBV7-6 and TRBJ2-7, with D possibly TRBD2 on 5 matching bases. This CDR3 region has 14 residues. Looked up from germline, CDR1 is SGHVS and CDR2 is FNYEAQ. V was pared by 1 base and J by 5 bases, with 12 bases between. The CDR3 protein is CASSLGTGFHEQYF. The CDR3 bases are TGTGCCAGCAGCTTAGGTACGGGGTTCCACGAGCAGTACTTC.

This clonotype was recorded at least ten times. This chain links TRBV20-1 with TRBJ1-1; 10 positions agree with TRBD1. CDR3 length: 17 residues. Unmatched junction bases numbered 12, after V lost 3 bases and J lost 2 bases. The germline CDR1 and CDR2 sequences are DFQATT and SNEGSKA (reference sequence). The CDR3 coding sequence is TGCAGTGCTAGGGGCGGGGACAGGGGACTCCTAAACACTGAAGCTTTCTTT. Its protein product is CSARGGDRGLLNTEAFF.

At least ten counts were recorded for this clonotype. The rearrangement uses TRBV18 and TRBJ2-7, with 9 nucleotides matching TRBD1. CDR3 length: 16 amino acids. With V trimmed by 4 bases and J by 3 bases, 10 bases remained unmatched. CDR1 and CDR2 (germline): KGHSH, LQKENI. CDR3 residues: CASSRGSGQGFYEQYF. As DNA, the CDR3 is TGTGCCAGCTCACGAGGGTCGGGACAGGGCTTCTACGAGCAGTACTTC.